This T cell receptor beta chain was recovered during a study of blood T cells in healthy people across ages. The germline gives CDR1 LGHDT, CDR2 YNNKEL (reference sequence). The CDR3 loop spans 14 amino acids. The V gene lost 1 base and the J gene lost 0 bases, with 6 bases spanning the gap. Through a sample-barcoded 5' primer and a J-beta primer mix, a second PCR was run for roughly 6 to 11 cycles. TCRdb reprocessed the 5' RACE reads with MiXCR, giving one entry per CDR3 protein. The sample carries some 700,000 distinct CDR3 sequences, around a fifth recorded once. This chain links TRBV3-1 with TRBJ1-1, with no clear D. What was sequenced was blood. The receptor's source is a man in his 70s in good health. The CDR3 coding sequence is TGTGCCAGCAGCCAAGCGGGCTTGAACACTGAAGCTTTCTTT. This gives the protein CASSQAGLNTEAFF.